The rows below give T cell receptor beta chains drawn from one sample of a study of T cell responses to AZD1222 COVID-19 vaccine. Only in-frame clones appear in the TCRdb table, and some are missing; sequencing was by immunoSEQ multiplex PCR. The sample records 120,000 or so clones, over 75% being singletons. Here the sequenced sample was peripheral blood, taken on day 0 of AZD1222 vaccination. These receptors all stem from an adult in good health. Both conserved end residues are trimmed from each CDR3.

j_call | v_call | cdr3_aa
TRBJ2-2 | TRBV7-8 | ASRHREGAGTGELF
TRBJ2-1 | TRBV18 | ASSPQDRYNEQF
TRBJ1-5 | TRBV28 | ASSFRSRQAGQPQH
TRBJ1-5 | TRBV5-1 | ASSRGAGNQPQH
TRBJ2-6 | TRBV7-3 | ASSPQGFSGANVLT
TRBJ2-1 | TRBV6-5 | ASSTRAEQF
TRBJ2-7 | TRBV7-9 | ASSLAFGGTSYEQY
TRBJ2-1 | TRBV27 | ASSSPGQGAGNEQF
TRBJ1-2 | TRBV27 | ASSRTGDYGYT
TRBJ2-5 | TRBV4-2 | ASSRPGLAGEETQY
TRBJ2-7 | TRBV20-1 | SARPPYEQY
TRBJ1-2 | TRBV19 | ASSIGRGTPGGYGYT
TRBJ1-5 | TRBV19 | ASSHGGGLHQPQH
TRBJ2-7 | TRBV28 | ASSHRQDLYEQY
TRBJ1-1 | TRBV11-3 | ASRQTSRPRGFTTEAF
TRBJ2-1 | TRBV11-2 | ASSLGSGGNEQF
TRBJ1-3 | TRBV3-1/TRBV3-2 | ASSPATGRSGNTIY
TRBJ1-4 | TRBV15 | ATSRDRAKEKLF
TRBJ2-1 | TRBV28 | ASSAEQGGFYNEQF
TRBJ1-1 | TRBV23-1 | ASSHGNRDRGNTEAF
TRBJ1-2 | TRBV6-5 | ASSSPRKGRDYGYT
TRBJ2-5 | TRBV10-3 | AISEFYQETQY
TRBJ2-7 | TRBV11-3 | ASSLGLAASYEQY
TRBJ2-3 | TRBV5-5 | ASTRRGEVTDTQY
TRBJ2-1 | TRBV27 | ASSPLGTSGRNEQF
TRBJ2-7 | TRBV21-1 | ASSGLAEASYEQY
TRBJ1-6 | TRBV9 | ASSVTQGARNSPLH
TRBJ2-5 | TRBV6-5 | ASGGGSSQETQY
TRBJ2-6 | TRBV5-6 | ASSLLSGANVLT
TRBJ2-7 | TRBV6-5 | ASSYSRVTYEQY
TRBJ2-2 | TRBV11-2 | ASSLVIGAGGLKLF
TRBJ1-1 | TRBV2 | ASSENGPIGAF
TRBJ2-2 | TRBV28 | ARGGLASTGELF
TRBJ1-3 | TRBV9 | ASSVTGLGNTIY
TRBJ1-2 | TRBV5-6 | ASSIPTAGLAGYT
TRBJ2-7 | TRBV11-2 | ASSLDRARYEQY
TRBJ1-6 | TRBV6-5 | ASSSRTASPLH
TRBJ1-5 | TRBV19 | ASSMKGGKQPQH